The 8 T cell receptor beta chains below come from one sample, sequenced in a study of molecular identifiers for immune sequencing clone quantification. A single record per CDR3 protein comes from TCRdb applying MiXCR to the PCR reads. This table holds over 600,000 distinct CDR3 sequences, just under 20% found once. The sequencing sample was made of naive CD8+ T cells from blood, with Jurkat cell RNA spiked in. Subset reported: FACS-sorted CD8+CD4-CCR7+CD45RA+ naive T cells. The receptor source for this set is a human donor in good health. Some libraries in this study had Jurkat cell RNA spiked in.

This clonotype has ten or more counts. The J gene is TRBJ2-5, the V gene TRBV19; D is unresolved. The CDR3 runs to 13 residues. Trimming stripped 7 bases from V and 5 bases from J, with 14 bases between. Germline V CDR1 and CDR2: LNHDA, SQIVND (reference sequence). The chain's CDR3 is CASTHRGGETQYF. The CDR3 DNA is TGTGCCAGTACTCACCGCGGCGGCGAGACCCAGTACTTC.

In this sample, this clonotype turned up a few times. CDR3 residues: CASSPQVGGGGYRGDTQYF. In DNA form, the CDR3 reads TGTGCCAGCAGTCCCCAAGTTGGCGGGGGGGGATATCGCGGAGATACGCAGTATTTT. The genes are TRBV6-2 or TRBV6-3 and TRBJ2-3; 9 nucleotides align to TRBD2. The V segment lost 5 bases and the J segment 5 bases; nucleotides outside the gene matches: 20. The length of the CDR3 is 19 residues. CDR1 MNHEY and CDR2 SVGEGT come from the germline V gene.

Many counts were recorded for this clonotype. V gene TRBV19 combines with J gene TRBJ2-2; D remains ambiguous. The CDR3 spans 12 residues. V lost 9 bases and J 4 bases, leaving 9 bases between the germline ends. Germline CDR1 reads LNHDA; CDR2 reads SQIVND (reference sequence). The CDR3 loop is CASPAFTGELFF. CDR3 in DNA: TGTGCCAGCCCGGCTTTCACCGGGGAGCTGTTTTTT.

This clonotype was seen many times. V usage is TRBV6-2 or TRBV6-3 and J usage is TRBJ2-7; TRBD1 is a possible D gene (5 bases). Trimming removed 2 bases at V and 6 bases at J, with 8 bases between. CDR1 is MNHEY, CDR2 SVGEGT, per germline. The CDR3 length is 12 residues. The CDR3 nucleotides read TGTGCCAGCAGTTACGGGGCCCCCGAGCAGTACTTC. It encodes CASSYGAPEQYF.

In its sample, this clonotype was seen once. Possible read error: a much larger clone is one base away. This CDR3 is missing its conserved last phenylalanine or tryptophan, likely due to a read error. This chain connects TRBV27 to TRBJ2-5; 10 bases are shared with TRBD2. After removal of 2 bases from V and 1 base from J, the junction contained 7 bases not matched to a gene. The CDR3 spans 17 residues. Germline lookup yields CDR1 MNHEY and CDR2 SMNVEV (reference sequence). The CDR3 loop reads CASSLGASGSFQETQYL. DNA of the CDR3: TGTGCCAGCAGTTTAGGTGCTAGCGGGAGCTTCCAAGAGACCCAGTACTTA.

For this clonotype: The junction departs from germline at one end; a sequencing error may be responsible. The chain joins TRBV28 to TRBJ2-1; the D is unclear. Per germline, CDR1 MDHEN and CDR2 SYDVKM. The CDR3 has 12 residues. CDR3 residues: CASSLVYNERFF. The CDR3 nucleotides are TGTGCCAGCAGCTTGGTCTACAATGAGCGGTTCTTC.

This clonotype was counted ten times or more. V and J are TRBV9 and TRBJ2-3, with TRBD2 matching over 10 bases. The CDR3 is 16 residues long. The germline V gene has CDR1 SGDLS and CDR2 YYNGEE. Unmatched junction bases numbered 5, after V lost 3 bases and J lost 1 base. CDR3 loop: CASSAGLARRTDTQYF. CDR3 sequence (DNA): TGTGCCAGCAGCGCGGGACTAGCGAGACGCACAGATACGCAGTATTTT. Full variable domain (remainder filled in from reference TRBV9 and TRBJ2-3): DSGVTQTPKHLITATGQRVTLRCSPRSGDLSVYWYQQSLDQGLQFLIQYYNGEERAKGNILERFSAQQFPDLHSELNLSSLELGDSALYFCASSAGLARRTDTQYFGPGTRLTVL.

Points on this clonotype: A much more abundant neighbour one base away suggests this may be a read error. V is TRBV28 and J is TRBJ2-5; 7 bases map to TRBD1. The V gene's germline CDR1 is MDHEN and CDR2 SYDVKM. This CDR3 has 14 residues. Trimming took 6 bases from V and 5 from J; bases not matched to a gene: 9. CDR3 sequence (DNA): TGTGCCAGCAGCAGAACCGACAGGGATGAGACCCAGTACTTC. Encoded protein: CASSRTDRDETQYF.